The source of this T cell receptor beta chain is a study of blood T cells in healthy people across ages. Total RNA extracted from each sample amounted to at least 6 micrograms. The CDR3 has 13 amino acids. Germline V gene data show CDR1 as SQVTM and CDR2 as ANQGSEA. The V gene lost 7 bases and the J gene lost 3 bases, with 14 bases spanning the gap. Together with a sample-barcoded 5' primer, a J-beta primer mix was included in a second PCR lasting roughly 6 to 12 cycles. All cDNA molecules were each tagged by a template-switch adaptor with 12 random nucleotides. Every sample gave at least 2.5 million paired-end reads containing CDR3. TCRdb analysed the 5' RACE reads with MiXCR anew, one entry per CDR3 protein. The table records some 860,000 distinct CDR3 sequences, roughly 56% of them present only once. Findings of the study overall: The long-lived group displayed more naive CD4+ cells, plus higher diversity, than the aged donors did.

Concerning this clonotype: Antigen: not known.

The chain has TRBV29-1 and TRBJ2-3; possibly TRBD2 for D (5 bases). Source material: blood. This sequence originates from a man aged 40-49 years in good health. CDR3 sequence reads: CSASLLGTDTQYF. The CDR3 bases are TGCAGCGCTAGTTTACTAGGGACAGATACGCAGTATTTT.